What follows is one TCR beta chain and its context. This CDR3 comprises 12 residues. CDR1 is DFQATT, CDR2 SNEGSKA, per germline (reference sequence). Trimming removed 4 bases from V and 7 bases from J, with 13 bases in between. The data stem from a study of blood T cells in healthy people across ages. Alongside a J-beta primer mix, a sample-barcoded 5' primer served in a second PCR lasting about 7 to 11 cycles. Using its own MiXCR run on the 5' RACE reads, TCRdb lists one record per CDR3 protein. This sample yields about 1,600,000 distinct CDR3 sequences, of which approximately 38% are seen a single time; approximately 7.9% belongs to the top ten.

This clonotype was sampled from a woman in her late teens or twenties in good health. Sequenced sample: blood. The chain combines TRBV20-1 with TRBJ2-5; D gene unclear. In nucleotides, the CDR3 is TGCAGTGCTATCCTTCCCACGGGGACCCAGTACTTC. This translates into CSAILPTGTQYF.